The clone carrying this T cell receptor beta chain was seen many times. The investigators reverse transcribed all of the isolated RNA, so they sequenced expressed TCRB transcripts. TCRdb's table, derived via immunoSEQ multiplex PCR, lists solely in-frame clones and lacks some. The data contain roughly 180,000 clones, about 13% of them singletons. The data were taken from a study of beta chain features in type 1 diabetes. CDR1 is MDHEN and CDR2 is SYDVKM in the germline V gene. With 6 bases removed from V and 8 bases from J, the gap between germline ends came to 13 bases. This CDR3 comprises 12 residues. Researchers reported sorting CD4+ naive, central memory, regulatory and stem cell-like memory cells via CD45RO/CCR7/CD25/CD127/CD95/CD27.

The clonotype was recovered from a woman between 18 and 29 years old in good health. What was sequenced was central memory CD4+ T cells from blood. The rearrangement uses TRBV28 and TRBJ1-2; D gene uncertain. The CDR3 loop reads CASRSGVRGYTF. The CDR3 coding sequence is TGTGCCAGCAGGAGCGGGGTCCGCGGCTACACCTTC.